This TCR beta chain emerged from a study of cytomegalovirus exposure and HLA in healthy donors. Notes on the study in general: Among the CMV-associated chains, a few were confirmed in vitro as specific for CMV antigens. Analysis was performed later, and it showed HLA-associated TCR beta chains to be more clonally expanded than equally common others.

Primers for the PCR totalled 60 Vbeta and 13 Jbeta. As handled by the study authors: Roughly 80 million unique TCR beta chains, 10 million to 14 million shared, were counted in a later analysis. TCRdb's table, derived via immunoSEQ multiplex PCR, lists solely in-frame clones and lacks some. Clone size and the V and J calls come from that table; the DNA yielded D and trimming. The sample consists of almost 200,000 clones, 70% to 85% of them appearing once. This clone was seen a handful of times. Its antigen is still unknown. CDR3 length: 15 amino acids. J gave up 4 bases and V 4 bases, and 8 bases lay outside the gene matches. The germline CDR1 and CDR2 sequences are SGHVS and FNYEAQ.

The material sequenced was PBMCs. V usage is TRBV7-6 and J usage is TRBJ2-7; the match to TRBD1 covers 9 bases. This sequence originates from a woman in her twenties or thirties in good health and CMV-seropositive. CDR3 sequence: CASSSGGDRAYEQYF. The CDR3 DNA reads TGTGCCAGCAGCTCAGGGGGGGACAGGGCTTACGAGCAGTACTTC. The full variable domain, completed using reference TRBV7-6 and TRBJ2-7, is GAGVSQSPRYKVTKRGQDVALRCDPISGHVSLYWYRQALGQGPEFLTYFNYEAQQDKSGLPNDRFSAERPEGSISTLTIQRTEQRDSAMYRCASSSGGDRAYEQYFGPGTRLTVT.